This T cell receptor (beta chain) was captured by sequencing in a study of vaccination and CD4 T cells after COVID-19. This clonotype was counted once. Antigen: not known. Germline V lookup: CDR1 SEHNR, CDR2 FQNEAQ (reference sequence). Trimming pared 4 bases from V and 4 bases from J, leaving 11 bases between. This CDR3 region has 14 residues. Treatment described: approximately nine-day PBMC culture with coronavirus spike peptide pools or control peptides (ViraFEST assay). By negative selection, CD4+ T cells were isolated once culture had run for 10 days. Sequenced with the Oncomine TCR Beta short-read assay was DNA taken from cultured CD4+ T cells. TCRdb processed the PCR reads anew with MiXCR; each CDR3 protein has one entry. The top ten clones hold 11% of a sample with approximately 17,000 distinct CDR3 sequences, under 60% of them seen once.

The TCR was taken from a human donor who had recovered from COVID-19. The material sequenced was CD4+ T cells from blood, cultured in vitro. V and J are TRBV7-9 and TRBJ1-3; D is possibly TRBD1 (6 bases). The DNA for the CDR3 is TGTGCCAGCAGCTCTCAGGGGTGGGGAAACACCATATATTTT. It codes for CASSSQGWGNTIYF.